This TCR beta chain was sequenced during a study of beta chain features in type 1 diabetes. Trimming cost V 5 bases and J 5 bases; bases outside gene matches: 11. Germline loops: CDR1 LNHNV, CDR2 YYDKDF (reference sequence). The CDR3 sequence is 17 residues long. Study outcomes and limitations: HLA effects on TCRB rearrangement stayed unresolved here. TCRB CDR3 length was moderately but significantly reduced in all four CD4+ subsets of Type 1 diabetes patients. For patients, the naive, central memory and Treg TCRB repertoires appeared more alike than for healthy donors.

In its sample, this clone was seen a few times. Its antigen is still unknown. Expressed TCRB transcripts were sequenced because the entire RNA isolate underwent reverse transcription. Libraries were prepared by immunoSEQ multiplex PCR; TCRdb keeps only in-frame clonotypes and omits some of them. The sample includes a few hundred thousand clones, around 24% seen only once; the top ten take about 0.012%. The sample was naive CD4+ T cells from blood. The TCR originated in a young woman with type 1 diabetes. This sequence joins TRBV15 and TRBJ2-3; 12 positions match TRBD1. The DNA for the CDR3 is TGTGCCACCAGCGTACACTCGGGGACAGGGGGCAGAGATACGCAGTATTTT. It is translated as CATSVHSGTGGRDTQYF.